These T cell receptor beta chains were read from a single sample in a study of blood T cell repertoires in COVID-19. The data were produced by immunoSEQ multiplex PCR, yet TCRdb's version contains in-frame clones alone and is incomplete. Of about 140,000 clones in the sample, about four fifths were seen once. The sequenced sample consisted of peripheral blood. Source of these receptors: a man in his 70s who had recovered from COVID-19. Both conserved end residues are trimmed from each CDR3.

CDR3: ASSSGIQETQY
V: TRBV2
J: TRBJ2-5

CDR3: AWSSGVFMNTEAF
V: TRBV30
J: TRBJ1-1

CDR3: ASSYNTQTGYYEQY
V: TRBV6-2/TRBV6-3
J: TRBJ2-7

CDR3: ASSGRDRGPFQETQY
V: TRBV5-1
J: TRBJ2-5

CDR3: ASSPSHGIAGGPFYEQY
V: TRBV4-1
J: TRBJ2-7

CDR3: ASSPGASGTGSYNEQF
V: TRBV11-3
J: TRBJ2-1

CDR3: ASSTGQGTYEQY
V: TRBV19
J: TRBJ2-7

CDR3: ASSLPAGGLYNEQF
V: TRBV4-1
J: TRBJ2-1

CDR3: ASSYSNRGNSPLH
V: TRBV6-5
J: TRBJ1-6

CDR3: ASSLQGSGSYNEQF
V: TRBV9
J: TRBJ2-1

CDR3: ASSTQGNSYNEQF
V: TRBV9
J: TRBJ2-1

CDR3: AISETPPLAGQQETQY
V: TRBV10-3
J: TRBJ2-5

CDR3: ASRGTANNEQF
V: TRBV9
J: TRBJ2-1

CDR3: ASSNSGTATYEQY
V: TRBV10-1
J: TRBJ2-7

CDR3: ASSQALGLEYEQF
V: TRBV3-1/TRBV3-2
J: TRBJ2-1

CDR3: ASSPIEYEQY
V: TRBV18
J: TRBJ2-7

CDR3: ALHRDRGRGSGYT
V: TRBV30
J: TRBJ1-2

CDR3: ASSRIPRQGSSSAF
V: TRBV3-1/TRBV3-2
J: TRBJ1-1

CDR3: ASAYDRENGYT
V: TRBV6-5
J: TRBJ1-2

CDR3: ASSAGGHSNTEAF
V: TRBV11-3
J: TRBJ1-1

CDR3: ASSFGGNSYNEQF
V: TRBV5-1
J: TRBJ2-1

CDR3: ASSHTDTQY
V: TRBV11-2
J: TRBJ2-3

CDR3: AWNSGTVYEQY
V: TRBV30
J: TRBJ2-7

CDR3: ASSLTIGLAGELYEQY
V: TRBV14
J: TRBJ2-7

CDR3: ASSLNQWRGAF
V: TRBV7-2
J: TRBJ1-1

CDR3: ASSKGLARGQETQY
V: TRBV7-8
J: TRBJ2-5

CDR3: ASSLDPAGEAF
V: TRBV12-3/TRBV12-4
J: TRBJ1-1

CDR3: ASSTTGTGMETQY
V: TRBV9
J: TRBJ2-5

CDR3: ASSRPGTGNQETQY
V: TRBV19
J: TRBJ2-5

CDR3: SIDRGWSETQY
V: TRBV29-1
J: TRBJ2-5

CDR3: ASSPWTGDNQETQY
V: TRBV18
J: TRBJ2-5

CDR3: ASSEGLAAQETQY
V: TRBV2
J: TRBJ2-5

CDR3: AIRLNANRGNEQF
V: TRBV10-3
J: TRBJ2-1

CDR3: ASSRVAQAGGLSEQY
V: TRBV5-1
J: TRBJ2-7

CDR3: ASSQLAGYEQY
V: TRBV3-1/TRBV3-2
J: TRBJ2-7

CDR3: ASSQQFPLLYEQY
V: TRBV4-3
J: TRBJ2-7

CDR3: ASRYSSYEQY
V: TRBV5-1
J: TRBJ2-7

CDR3: ASSQEGGNLYEQY
V: TRBV4-3
J: TRBJ2-7

CDR3: ATSEGVLSTDTQY
V: TRBV15
J: TRBJ2-3

CDR3: ATGTSGRVEETQY
V: TRBV7-2
J: TRBJ2-5

CDR3: ASSTYRDGYEQY
V: TRBV27
J: TRBJ2-7

CDR3: ASSEAGRASLEQY
V: TRBV7-2
J: TRBJ2-7

CDR3: ASSRPQYGYT
V: TRBV18
J: TRBJ1-2

CDR3: AIGRGRDTEAF
V: TRBV2
J: TRBJ1-1

CDR3: ASSQSVADSNQPQH
V: TRBV16
J: TRBJ1-5

CDR3: ASSLLGQTETQY
V: TRBV19
J: TRBJ2-5

CDR3: AGGGSGANVLT
V: TRBV30
J: TRBJ2-6

CDR3: ASSLDLQLGGNTIY
V: TRBV5-4
J: TRBJ1-3

CDR3: ASSHLQGAGAGELF
V: TRBV3-1/TRBV3-2
J: TRBJ2-2

CDR3: ASSRGEGTDTQY
V: TRBV6-6
J: TRBJ2-3

CDR3: ASNPGTGREKLF
V: TRBV19
J: TRBJ1-4

CDR3: AISGYRNTEAF
V: TRBV10-3
J: TRBJ1-1

CDR3: ASSLSPGASYEQY
V: TRBV5-1
J: TRBJ2-7

CDR3: ASSFQTDYNEQF
V: TRBV11-2
J: TRBJ2-1